One sample yielded the 31 T cell receptor beta chains listed below, sequenced in a study of shared clonotypes between healthy human individuals. Sequencing used immunoSEQ multiplex PCR; TCRdb keeps in-frame clones, though not all of them. The sample records fewer than 1.4 million clones, 75% to 85% being singletons. The specimen was memory CD4+ T cells from PBMCs. This sample's subset: CD45RA-negative fraction. These receptors all stem from a man aged 18 to 30 in good health. Some clones in this sample may be carry-over from other donors' samples.

This rearrangement joins TRBV10-3 to TRBJ2-3; D ambiguous. The CDR3 is 11 amino acids. With 8 bases removed from V and 5 bases from J, the gap between germline ends came to 8 bases. The V gene's germline CDR1 is ENHRY and CDR2 SYGVKD. The chain's CDR3 is CAIGGGDTQYF. CDR3 nucleotides: TGTGCCATCGGTGGTGGAGATACGCAGTATTTT.

This clone is a singleton in its sample. The V call is TRBV23-1, the J call TRBJ2-7, with 10 bases that match TRBD1. TRBV23-1 is an ORF for which the function is uncertain. The CDR3 runs to 14 residues. J was trimmed by 5 bases and V by 8 bases; bases with no gene match: 9. In DNA, the CDR3 is TGCGCCAGCGGCCGGGACAGGGGACCGGACGAGCAGTACTTC. Translating gives CASGRDRGPDEQYF.

For this clone: The identical CDR3 is also encoded by other nucleotide sequences in the sample. The V call is TRBV27, the J call TRBJ1-2, with 9 bases identical to TRBD1. Germline CDR1 reads MNHEY; CDR2 reads SMNVEV (reference sequence). This CDR3 spans 14 amino acids. The ends lost 3 bases at V and 4 bases at J; junction bases unmatched: 3. The CDR3 sequence: CASSLGQGIYGYTF. The CDR3 DNA is TGTGCCAGCAGTTTGGGACAGGGAATCTATGGCTACACCTTC.

This clone occurred a few times. Other DNA sequences from this sample encode an identical CDR3 as well. The gene calls are TRBV18 and TRBJ2-7; D unclear. The CDR3 sequence is 14 residues long. Germline values: CDR1 KGHSH, CDR2 LQKENI. Trimming stripped 3 bases from V and 0 bases from J, with 9 bases between. CDR3 sequence reads: CASSPSQSSYEQYF. CDR3 DNA: TGTGCCAGCTCACCGAGTCAGTCCTCCTACGAGCAGTACTTC.

This clone occurred a few times. Other DNA sequences within the sample encode an identical CDR3. This chain links TRBV5-1 with TRBJ1-3, with 7 nucleotides matching TRBD1. Germline loops: CDR1 SGHRS, CDR2 YFSETQ. With 4 bases clipped from V and 0 bases from J, the junction kept 4 bases outside the gene matches. This CDR3 is built from 15 residues. This CDR3 is CASSEGQSSGNTIYF. CDR3 nucleotides: TGCGCCAGCAGCGAGGGACAGAGCTCTGGAAACACCATATATTTT. The full variable domain, its missing parts supplied by reference TRBV5-1 and TRBJ1-3, is KAGVTQTPRYLIKTRGQQVTLSCSPISGHRSVSWYQQTPGQGLQFLFEYFSETQRNKGNFPGRFSGRQFSNSRSEMNVSTLELGDSALYLCASSEGQSSGNTIYFGEGSWLTVV.

This chain uses TRBV5-1 with TRBJ2-1; D gene ambiguous. This CDR3 region has 13 residues. The germline CDR1 and CDR2 sequences are SGHRS and YFSETQ. The ends were cut back, 5 bases at V and 5 bases at J, with 11 bases in the middle. For the CDR3, the DNA is TGCGCCAGCAGTAAACGACGGAACAATGAGCAGTTCTTC. It codes for CASSKRRNNEQFF. The full variable domain, with the rest looked up from reference TRBV5-1 and TRBJ2-1, is KAGVTQTPRYLIKTRGQQVTLSCSPISGHRSVSWYQQTPGQGLQFLFEYFSETQRNKGNFPGRFSGRQFSNSRSEMNVSTLELGDSALYLCASSKRRNNEQFFGPGTRLTVL.

The chain combines TRBV15 with TRBJ1-1; a weak D match, TRBD1 (6 bases). Germline assignment: CDR1 LNHNV and CDR2 YYDKDF (reference sequence). The CDR3 sequence is 11 residues long. The germline V and J ends were trimmed by 5 bases and 10 bases, with 11 bases remaining between them. The CDR3 DNA sequence: TGTGCCACCAGCCAACAGGGCCGAGCTTTCTTT. Translating it yields CATSQQGRAFF.

The V and J genes are TRBV28 and TRBJ2-2; 7 bases match TRBD2. CDR1 and CDR2 from the germline V gene are MDHEN and SYDVKM. Germline trimming cut 5 bases from V and 3 bases from J; bases unmatched to any gene: 12. The CDR3 is made up of 17 amino acids. CDR3 in amino acids: CASSPLTSAEHTGELFF. CDR3 nucleotides: TGTGCCAGCAGTCCGCTTACTAGCGCCGAACACACCGGGGAGCTGTTTTTT.

The chain links TRBV7-3 to TRBJ1-1, with TRBD1 identical over 8 bases. CDR3 length: 13 amino acids. Germline-derived CDR1 and CDR2 are SGHTA and FQGTGA. Trimming cost V 5 bases and J 12 bases; bases outside gene matches: 11. For the CDR3, the DNA is TGTGCCAGCAGCCCGGAACAGGGGGTAATGCCTTTCTTT. Protein product: CASSPEQGVMPFF.

This chain uses TRBV4-1 with TRBJ2-2; no clear D gene. This CDR3 has 14 residues. The germline V gene has CDR1 MGHRA and CDR2 YSYEKL. Trimming took 0 bases from V and 6 from J, leaving 8 bases between them. CDR3 nucleotide sequence: TGCGCCAGCAGCCAAGATAGGGCGGCCGGGGAGCTGTTTTTT. Its translation: CASSQDRAAGELFF.

The count of this clone is one. This chain connects TRBV5-1 to TRBJ1-2; 8 bases align to TRBD1. Germline V gene data show CDR1 as SGHRS and CDR2 as YFSETQ. With V trimmed by 3 bases and J by 8 bases, 12 bases remained unmatched. This CDR3 comprises 15 residues. CDR3 nucleotide sequence: TGCGCCAGCAGCTCTCTCACCGGGACAGGAGGCGGCTACACCTTC. This translates into CASSSLTGTGGGYTF.

Ten or more counts support this clone. The same CDR3 can be traced to other DNA sequences in this sample. The chain couples TRBV28 to TRBJ1-5; unclear D gene. Germline V gene lookup returns CDR1 MDHEN and CDR2 SYDVKM. The germline V and J ends were trimmed by 4 bases and 6 bases, with 7 bases remaining between them. CDR3 length: 12 residues. This CDR3 is CASSSAGQPQHF. For the CDR3, the DNA is TGTGCCAGCAGTTCCGCGGGTCAGCCCCAGCATTTT.

This rearrangement joins TRBV5-1 to TRBJ1-5; a possible D gene is TRBD1 (6 bases). Germline V gene data show CDR1 as SGHRS and CDR2 as YFSETQ. Deletions cut 0 bases from V and 11 bases from J, with 12 bases between. This CDR3 is 13 amino acids long. CDR3 loop: CASSLGDRGTQHF. The CDR3 DNA follows: TGCGCCAGCAGCTTGGGGGATAGGGGGACCCAGCATTTT.

The V gene is TRBV5-1, the J gene TRBJ2-7; no clear D gene. CDR3 length: 13 amino acids. V gave up 3 bases and J gave up 6 bases, with 13 bases separating them. In germline, CDR1 is SGHRS, CDR2 YFSETQ. The CDR3 DNA is TGCGCCAGCAGCTGGGGTAATCCAGGCGAGCAGTACTTC. Its translation: CASSWGNPGEQYF.

The rearrangement uses TRBV5-1 and TRBJ2-3; 14 nucleotides align to TRBD2. J was trimmed by 4 bases and V by 3 bases; bases with no gene match: 4. The germline V gene has CDR1 SGHRS and CDR2 YFSETQ. The CDR3 has 16 amino acids. The CDR3 DNA reads TGCGCCAGCAGCTCGGGACTAGCGGGAGATGCAGATACGCAGTATTTT. It encodes CASSSGLAGDADTQYF.

Only a few counts were recorded for this clone. This chain uses TRBV6-1 with TRBJ1-1; D gene unclear. Germline loops: CDR1 MNHNS, CDR2 SASEGT. The CDR3 is 15 amino acids. V was cut by 1 base and J by 0 bases, with 9 bases left in between. The CDR3, as DNA: TGTGCCAGCAGTGAAGGCCCGGGGATGAACACTGAAGCTTTCTTT. Translation gives CASSEGPGMNTEAFF.

CDR3 amino acids: CASSLVTGLDYGYTF. The CDR3 coding sequence is TGCGCCAGCAGCTTAGTGACAGGTCTGGACTATGGCTACACCTTC. V and J are TRBV5-1 and TRBJ1-2; D perhaps matches TRBD1 (6 bases). This CDR3 region has 15 residues. The V gene lost 2 bases and the J gene lost 3 bases, with 14 bases spanning the gap. The germline V gene encodes CDR1 SGHRS and CDR2 YFSETQ.

This chain links TRBV28 with TRBJ1-5, with 9 bases that match TRBD1. This CDR3 contains 16 residues. J was trimmed by 5 bases and V by 7 bases; bases with no gene match: 12. CDR1 MDHEN and CDR2 SYDVKM come from the germline V gene. The CDR3 DNA reads TGTGCCAGCAAAACTCTAAAGACAGGGGGGGATCAGCCCCAGCATTTT. This encodes CASKTLKTGGDQPQHF.

This chain connects TRBV5-6 to TRBJ2-3, with 16 nucleotides matching TRBD2. The CDR3 runs to 17 residues. J gave up 3 bases and V 4 bases, and 5 bases lay outside the gene matches. Germline V lookup: CDR1 SGHDT, CDR2 YYEEEE. The DNA for the CDR3 is TGTGCCAGCAGCGGGACTAGCGGGAGGGCCAGGACAGATACGCAGTATTTT. Encoded protein: CASSGTSGRARTDTQYF.

This sequence joins TRBV5-1 and TRBJ2-7; D unresolved. V was pared by 1 base and J by 7 bases, with 15 bases between. The germline CDR1 and CDR2 sequences are SGHRS and YFSETQ. The CDR3 loop spans 14 amino acids. Here the CDR3 DNA reads TGCGCCAGCAGCTTGTCGCCAGTTTTGGGGGAGCAGTACTTC. Its translation is CASSLSPVLGEQYF.

The gene calls are TRBV7-8 and TRBJ2-7; 10 bases match TRBD1. Losses at the gene ends were 8 bases for V and 9 bases for J; bases not matched to a gene: 16. From germline, CDR1 is SGHVS and CDR2 FQNEAQ. The CDR3 spans 15 residues. CDR3 DNA: TGTGCCAGCTCGATTTCTACCGGGACAGGGGCCCCGCAGTACTTC. Protein product: CASSISTGTGAPQYF. Based on the CDR3 plus reference TRBV7-8 and TRBJ2-7, the full variable domain is GAGVSQSPRYKVAKRGQDVALRCDPISGHVSLFWYQQALGQGPEFLTYFQNEAQLDKSGLPSDRFFAERPEGSVSTLKIQRTQQEDSAVYLCASSISTGTGAPQYFGPGTRLTVT.

Details on this clone: Distinct nucleotide sequences in the sample also encode this CDR3. The chain carries TRBV5-1 and TRBJ2-1; a weak D match, TRBD2 (5 bases). The CDR3 consists of 14 residues. Germline V gene sequence: CDR1 SGHRS, CDR2 YFSETQ. The V and J ends lost 4 bases and 4 bases respectively, with 12 bases between them. The CDR3 DNA follows: TGCGCCAGCAGCCCGGGGTCAGAATACAATGAGCAGTTCTTC. Protein product: CASSPGSEYNEQFF. Filled out from reference TRBV5-1 and TRBJ2-1, the complete variable domain reads KAGVTQTPRYLIKTRGQQVTLSCSPISGHRSVSWYQQTPGQGLQFLFEYFSETQRNKGNFPGRFSGRQFSNSRSEMNVSTLELGDSALYLCASSPGSEYNEQFFGPGTRLTVL.

The V gene is TRBV27, the J gene TRBJ2-7; the D gene is possibly TRBD2 (5 bases). V was cut by 9 bases and J by 2 bases, with 11 bases left in between. The CDR3 has 12 residues. The germline V gene encodes CDR1 MNHEY and CDR2 SMNVEV (reference sequence). In DNA form, the CDR3 reads TGTGCCAGTCGGCGGGTACCCTACGAGCAGTACTTC. It specifies CASRRVPYEQYF.

This sequence joins TRBV29-1 and TRBJ1-2; possibly TRBD1 for D (6 bases). Trimming left V 7 bases short and J 5 bases short, with 14 bases between. This CDR3 is 12 amino acids long. Germline CDR1 reads SQVTM; CDR2 reads ANQGSEA. The CDR3 DNA follows: TGCAGCGCTGGGGACACGAATTATGGCTACACCTTC. Protein product: CSAGDTNYGYTF.

The chain couples TRBV2 to TRBJ2-7; no clear D. This CDR3 is 14 amino acids long. Trimming removed 6 bases at V and 7 bases at J, with 19 bases between. In germline, CDR1 is SNHLY, CDR2 FYNNEI. The CDR3 sequence: CASSYLGISEEQYF. In nucleotides, the CDR3 is TGTGCCAGCAGCTACCTAGGTATTAGTGAGGAGCAGTACTTC.

The V gene is TRBV6-4, the J gene TRBJ2-2, with 9 bases identical to TRBD1. J lost 6 bases, V lost 6 bases, and 5 bases had no gene match. The CDR3 runs 14 residues. The V gene's germline CDR1 is MRHNA and CDR2 SNTAGT. The CDR3 DNA follows: TGTGCCAGCAGGGGACAGGGAGCAGCCGGGGAGCTGTTTTTT. Translation: CASRGQGAAGELFF.

The chain has TRBV7-2 and TRBJ2-7; TRBD1 might be the D (5 bases). The CDR3 covers 15 residues. CDR1 SGHTA and CDR2 FQGNSA come from the germline V gene. V lost 5 bases, J lost 2 bases, and 16 bases lay in between. The CDR3 DNA is TGTGCCAGCAGCGTACTGGGGCGGCAGGCCTACGAGCAGTACTTC. This codes for CASSVLGRQAYEQYF.

This chain joins TRBV30 and TRBJ1-6, with 8 bases fitting TRBD1. Germline values: CDR1 GTSNPN, CDR2 SVGIG (reference sequence). With 7 bases clipped from V and 7 bases from J, the junction kept 9 bases outside the gene matches. The CDR3 length is 14 residues. The CDR3 is CAYTQGASNSPLHF. The DNA for the CDR3 is TGTGCCTATACGCAGGGGGCTTCGAATTCACCCCTCCACTTT.

The rearrangement uses TRBV20-1 and TRBJ2-7, with no clear D. From germline, CDR1 is DFQATT and CDR2 SNEGSKA (reference sequence). The V end lost 6 bases, the J end lost 5 bases, and 8 bases lay between the germline ends. CDR3 length equals 10 residues. The CDR3 nucleotides are TGCAGTGCCGCATCGGACGAGCAGTACTTC. As protein: CSAASDEQYF.

This clone was seen only once. The chain links TRBV20-1 to TRBJ1-2, with a possible D match to TRBD1 (5 bases). Looked up from germline, CDR1 is DFQATT and CDR2 is SNEGSKA (reference sequence). Between the trimmed V and J ends, which lost 3 bases and 8 bases, there was a span of 10 bases. The CDR3 has 11 residues. CDR3 in DNA: TGCAGTGCTAGTGTGAGGGACGGCTACACCTTC. Amino acid sequence: CSASVRDGYTF.

This clone was seen just once. The rearrangement uses TRBV18 and TRBJ2-1; weak D call: TRBD2 (5 bases). The germline gives CDR1 KGHSH, CDR2 LQKENI. The V gene lost 1 base and the J gene lost 4 bases, with 11 bases spanning the gap. This CDR3 comprises 15 residues. CDR3 nucleotides: TGTGCCAGCTCACCACAACCGGGAAGGTACAATGAGCAGTTCTTC. Amino acids: CASSPQPGRYNEQFF.